This TCR beta chain stems from a study of T cell responses to AZD1222 COVID-19 vaccine. Profiled with immunoSEQ multiplex PCR; TCRdb holds only in-frame clones, not every one. This table holds roughly 140,000 clones, approximately 89% found once. V was cut by 6 bases and J by 3 bases, with 21 bases left in between. The germline CDR1 and CDR2 sequences are SNHLY and FYNNEI. This CDR3 is 17 amino acids long. This chain connects TRBV2 to TRBJ2-1; possibly TRBD1 for D (6 bases). This sequence originates from an adult in good health. The sample here was peripheral blood, taken on day 0 of AZD1222 vaccination. The CDR3 loop is CASRVQGTRSNYNEQFF. Written as DNA, the CDR3 is TGTGCCAGCAGAGTACAGGGAACGCGCTCCAACTACAATGAGCAGTTCTTC.